These 7 T cell receptor beta chains were all obtained from the same sample, sequenced in a study of siplizumab effects on memory and regulatory T cells. The data were produced by immunoSEQ multiplex PCR, yet TCRdb's version contains in-frame clones alone and is incomplete. The table shows tens of thousands of clones, with roughly 96% occurring only once. The sample consisted of naive CD4+ T cells sorted from blood. The receptors were sampled from a human donor in good health.

The gene calls are TRBV6-6 and TRBJ2-7; D is uncertain. Trimming cost V 0 bases and J 2 bases, with 2 bases left between them. The CDR3 loop spans 12 amino acids. The V gene's germline CDR1 is MNHNY and CDR2 SVGAGI (reference sequence). CDR3 in amino acids: CASSYSTYEQYF. CDR3 nucleotides: TGTGCCAGCAGTTACTCGACCTACGAGCAGTACTTC.

This rearrangement joins TRBV6-1 to TRBJ1-2; 9 nucleotides agree with TRBD1. The germline V gene encodes CDR1 MNHNS and CDR2 SASEGT. This CDR3 spans 14 amino acids. With 8 bases clipped from V and 4 bases from J, the junction kept 8 bases outside the gene matches. The CDR3 bases are TGTGCCAGCGCCCCGGGGACAGGGTCCTATGGCTACACCTTC. Protein sequence: CASAPGTGSYGYTF.

The chain couples TRBV19 to TRBJ1-2; 9 positions agree with TRBD1. Germline V gene lookup returns CDR1 LNHDA and CDR2 SQIVND (reference sequence). Losses at the gene ends were 6 bases for V and 2 bases for J; bases not matched to a gene: 4. This CDR3 is built from 14 residues. This CDR3 is CASRAGQGNYGYTF. The DNA for the CDR3 is TGTGCCAGTAGGGCGGGACAGGGAAACTATGGCTACACCTTC. The whole variable domain, remainder taken from reference TRBV19 and TRBJ1-2, is DGGITQSPKYLFRKEGQNVTLSCEQNLNHDAMYWYRQDPGQGLRLIYYSQIVNDFQKGDIAEGYSVSREKKESFPLTVTSAQKNPTAFYLCASRAGQGNYGYTFGSGTRLTVV.

The CDR3 loop is CASSLQPGTGREQYF. The CDR3 coding sequence is TGTGCCAGCAGCCTCCAACCCGGGACAGGAAGGGAGCAGTACTTC. The chain uses TRBV7-3 and TRBJ2-7; 8 bases line up with TRBD1. With 5 bases clipped from V and 7 bases from J, the junction kept 13 bases outside the gene matches. This CDR3 spans 15 amino acids. CDR1 is SGHTA and CDR2 is FQGTGA in the germline V gene.

This clone has just one count. This rearrangement joins TRBV5-1 to TRBJ2-5; 8 bases fit TRBD2. J lost 5 bases, V lost 6 bases, and 12 bases had no gene match. Germline lookup yields CDR1 SGHRS and CDR2 YFSETQ. This CDR3 has 15 amino acids. The CDR3 DNA follows: TGCGCCAGCACGTCTGTAGCGGGGAGTTTTGAGACCCAGTACTTC. Protein: CASTSVAGSFETQYF.

This chain uses TRBV5-6 with TRBJ2-3; TRBD1 might be the D (6 bases). Between the trimmed V and J ends, which lost 5 bases and 7 bases, there was a span of 11 bases. The CDR3 sequence is 12 residues long. In germline, CDR1 is SGHDT, CDR2 YYEEEE. The DNA for the CDR3 is TGTGCCAGCAGGCCGAGGGGGTATACGCAGTATTTT. Its protein product is CASRPRGYTQYF.

In DNA form, the CDR3 reads TGTGCCAGCAGCCTAAACAGGGGAAACACTGAAGCTTTCTTT. It translates to CASSLNRGNTEAFF. The chain uses TRBV7-2 and TRBJ1-1; 7 bases map to TRBD1. Germline trimming cut 5 bases from V and 2 bases from J; bases unmatched to any gene: 5. Germline-derived CDR1 and CDR2 are SGHTA and FQGNSA. The CDR3 consists of 14 residues.